This T cell receptor (beta chain) was found in a study of cytomegalovirus exposure and HLA in healthy donors. A multiplex PCR was run with 60 Vbeta primers and 13 Jbeta primers. Produced via immunoSEQ multiplex PCR; TCRdb's table is partial and in-frame only. The sample holds roughly 100,000 clones, about 83% seen once. The ends were cut back, 3 bases at V and 5 bases at J, with 10 bases in the middle. This CDR3 contains 13 residues. CDR1 and CDR2 (germline): SGHTA, FQGNSA. Sequencing used PBMCs. This TCR was recovered from a female donor in good health and CMV-seropositive. The chain has TRBV7-2 and TRBJ1-1, with D tentatively TRBD1 (5 bases). The CDR3 DNA reads TGTGCCAGCAGCTTCAGGGTGGGAACTGAAGCTTTCTTT. Protein: CASSFRVGTEAFF.